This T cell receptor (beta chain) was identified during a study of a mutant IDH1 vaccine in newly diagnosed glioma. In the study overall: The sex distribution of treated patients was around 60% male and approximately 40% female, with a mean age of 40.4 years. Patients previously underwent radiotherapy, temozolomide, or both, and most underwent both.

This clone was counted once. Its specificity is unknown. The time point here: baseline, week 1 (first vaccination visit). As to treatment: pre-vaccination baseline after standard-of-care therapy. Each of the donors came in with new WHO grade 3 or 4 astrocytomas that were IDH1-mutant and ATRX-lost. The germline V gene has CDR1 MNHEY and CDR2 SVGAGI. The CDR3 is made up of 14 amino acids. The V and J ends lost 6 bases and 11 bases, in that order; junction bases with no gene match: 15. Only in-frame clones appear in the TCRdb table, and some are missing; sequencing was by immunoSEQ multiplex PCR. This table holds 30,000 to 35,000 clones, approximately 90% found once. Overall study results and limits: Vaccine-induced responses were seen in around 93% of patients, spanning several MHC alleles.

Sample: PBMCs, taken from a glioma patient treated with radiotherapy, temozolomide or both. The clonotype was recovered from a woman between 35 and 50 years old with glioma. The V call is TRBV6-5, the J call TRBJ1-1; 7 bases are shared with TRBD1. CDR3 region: CASRGIRDSSWAFF. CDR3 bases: TGTGCCAGCAGGGGGATCCGGGACAGCTCTTGGGCTTTCTTT.